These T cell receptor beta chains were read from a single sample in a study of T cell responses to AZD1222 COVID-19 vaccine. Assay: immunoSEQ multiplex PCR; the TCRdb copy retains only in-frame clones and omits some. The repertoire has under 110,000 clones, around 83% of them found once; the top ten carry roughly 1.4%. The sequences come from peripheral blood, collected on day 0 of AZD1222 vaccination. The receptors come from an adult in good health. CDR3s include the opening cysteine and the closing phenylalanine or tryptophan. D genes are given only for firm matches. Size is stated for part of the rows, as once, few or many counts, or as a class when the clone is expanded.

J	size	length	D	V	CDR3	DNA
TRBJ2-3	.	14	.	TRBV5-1	CASSLLVGADTQYF	TGCGCCAGCAGCTTACTAGTGGGTGCAGATACGCAGTATTTT
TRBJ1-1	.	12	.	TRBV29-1	CSVRGWNTEAFF	TGCAGCGTTAGAGGGTGGAACACTGAAGCTTTCTTT
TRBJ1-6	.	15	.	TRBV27	CASRLGLLRNSPLHF	TGTGCCAGCAGGTTGGGCCTGCTTCGAAATTCACCCCTCCACTTT
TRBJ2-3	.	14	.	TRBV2	CASSDRGSTDTQYF	TGTGCCAGCAGTGACAGGGGAAGCACAGATACGCAGTATTTT
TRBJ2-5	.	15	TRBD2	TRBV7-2	CASSPRLAGGETQYF	TGTGCCAGCAGCCCTAGACTAGCGGGAGGGGAGACCCAGTACTTC
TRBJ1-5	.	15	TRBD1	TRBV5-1	CASSLEGGHGQPQHF	TGCGCCAGCAGCTTGGAAGGGGGCCACGGTCAGCCCCAGCATTTT
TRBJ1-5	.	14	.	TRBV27	CASSLSTGAWPQHF	TGTGCCAGCAGTTTATCTACAGGCGCGTGGCCCCAGCATTTT
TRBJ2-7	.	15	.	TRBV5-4	CASSLEGGAAYEQYF	TGTGCCAGCAGCCTGGAGGGGGGGGCTGCCTACGAGCAGTACTTC
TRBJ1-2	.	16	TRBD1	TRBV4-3	CASSQGGQTINYGYTF	TGCGCCAGCAGCCAAGGGGGACAGACAATTAACTATGGCTACACCTTC
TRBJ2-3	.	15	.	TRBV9	CASSVGGRRTDTQYF	TGTGCCAGCAGCGTAGGTGGTAGGAGGACAGATACGCAGTATTTT
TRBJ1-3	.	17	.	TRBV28	CASSFDWNFTSGNTIYF	TGTGCCAGCAGTTTCGATTGGAACTTTACCTCTGGAAACACCATATATTTT
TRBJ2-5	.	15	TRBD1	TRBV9	CASSVDQGAGETQYF	TGTGCCAGCAGCGTAGACCAGGGGGCGGGAGAGACCCAGTACTTC
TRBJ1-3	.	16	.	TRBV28	CASSSGSPTSGNTIYF	TGTGCCAGCAGCTCCGGGTCTCCAACCTCTGGAAACACCATATATTTT
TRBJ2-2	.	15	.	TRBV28	CAVDRGLRSTGELFF	TGTGCCGTCGACAGGGGACTACGAAGCACCGGGGAGCTGTTTTTT
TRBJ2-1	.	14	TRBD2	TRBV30	CAFSGTSGYNEQFF	TGTGCCTTCTCCGGGACTAGCGGATACAATGAGCAGTTCTTC
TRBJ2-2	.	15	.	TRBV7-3	CASSLRDTNTGELFF	TGTGCCAGCAGCTTAAGGGACACTAACACCGGGGAGCTGTTTTTT
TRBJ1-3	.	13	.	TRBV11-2	CASSLSTGNTIYF	TGTGCCAGCAGCTTGTCCACCGGAAACACCATATATTTT
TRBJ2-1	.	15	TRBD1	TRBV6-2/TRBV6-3	CASSFGTGGAYEQFF	TGTGCCAGCAGTTTCGGGACAGGGGGCGCGTATGAGCAGTTCTTC
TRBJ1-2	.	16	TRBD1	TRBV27	CASSAHRTGTNYGYTF	TGTGCCAGCAGTGCCCACCGGACAGGGACTAACTATGGCTACACCTTC
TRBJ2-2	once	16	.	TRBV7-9	CASSPTDGSGTGELFF	TGTGCCAGCAGCCCGACCGACGGCTCTGGGACCGGGGAGCTGTTTTTT
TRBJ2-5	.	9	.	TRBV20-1	CSAPETQYF	TGCAGTGCTCCGGAGACCCAGTACTTC
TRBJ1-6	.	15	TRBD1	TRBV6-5	CASSYSNRGDSPLHF	TGTGCCAGCAGTTACTCGAACAGGGGAGATTCACCCCTCCACTTT
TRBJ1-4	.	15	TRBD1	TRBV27	CASSLDRGATEKLFF	TGTGCCAGCAGTTTGGACAGGGGTGCTACTGAAAAACTGTTTTTT
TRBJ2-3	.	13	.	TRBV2	CASSAWFTDTQYF	TGTGCCAGCAGTGCTTGGTTTACCGATACGCAGTATTTT